One and the same sample provided the 11 T cell receptor beta chains below, sequenced in a study of T cells of healthy individuals. TCRdb processed the 5' RACE reads anew with MiXCR; each CDR3 protein has one entry. The sample includes 75,000 to 95,000 distinct CDR3 sequences, more than 4.5% of them seen just once. All receptors derive from a female donor in good health.

The chain carries TRBV7-2 and TRBJ2-5; 7 bases are a match to TRBD2. The germline gives CDR1 SGHTA, CDR2 FQGNSA. The V and J ends lost 1 base and 4 bases, in that order; junction bases with no gene match: 15. This CDR3 has 18 residues. CDR3 nucleotide sequence: TGTGCCAGCAGCTTAGGGTTCAGCGGGGCCCCCGGTGGAGAGACCCAGTACTTC. Its protein product is CASSLGFSGAPGGETQYF.

The chain links TRBV10-3 to TRBJ1-2, with no clear D. This CDR3 spans 15 amino acids. The germline gives CDR1 ENHRY, CDR2 SYGVKD. V lost 4 bases, J lost 2 bases, and 14 bases lay in between. The CDR3 sequence is CAISAKETENYGYTF. Here the CDR3 DNA reads TGTGCCATCAGTGCCAAAGAGACCGAAAACTATGGCTACACCTTC.

This clonotype was seen ten or more times. The chain joins TRBV2 to TRBJ2-3; no firm D call. The CDR3 contains 15 residues. Germline V gives CDR1 SNHLY, CDR2 FYNNEI. V lost 2 bases to trimming and J lost 1 base, with 10 bases between them. The CDR3 DNA reads TGTGCCAGCAGTGAATCGGGTGTAGGCACAGATACGCAGTATTTT. It yields the protein CASSESGVGTDTQYF.

This clonotype was picked up many times. The V gene is TRBV6-5, the J gene TRBJ1-1, with D possibly being TRBD1 (5 bases). With 0 bases removed from V and 0 bases from J, the gap between germline ends came to 8 bases. The CDR3 has 15 residues. CDR1 MNHEY and CDR2 SVGAGI come from the germline V gene. The CDR3 here is CASSYSETVNTEAFF. The CDR3 DNA is TGTGCCAGCAGTTACTCCGAGACAGTGAACACTGAAGCTTTCTTT.

This clonotype appeared many times. The chain links TRBV7-2 to TRBJ1-1; D is unresolved. Germline V gene lookup returns CDR1 SGHTA and CDR2 FQGNSA. The CDR3 has 15 residues. Trimming removed 3 bases at V and 0 bases at J, with 11 bases between. The CDR3 DNA follows: TGTGCCAGCAGCTTGGTCCACCTCTTGAACACTGAAGCTTTCTTT. Encoded protein: CASSLVHLLNTEAFF.

This clonotype was counted many times. The gene calls are TRBV6-5 and TRBJ2-7, with 13 bases aligning to TRBD2. The CDR3 loop spans 16 amino acids. Trimming took 2 bases from V and 7 from J; bases not matched to a gene: 8. The germline V gene encodes CDR1 MNHEY and CDR2 SVGAGI. CDR3 nucleotide sequence: TGTGCCAGCAGTTACGACGGACTAGCGGGAGCGGGGGAGCAGTACTTC. This gives the protein CASSYDGLAGAGEQYF.

This clonotype was recorded a few times. The chain has TRBV19 and TRBJ1-5; D not resolved. V was cut by 7 bases and J by 0 bases, with 22 bases left in between. From germline, CDR1 is LNHDA and CDR2 SQIVND (reference sequence). This CDR3 region has 18 residues. This chain's CDR3 is CASKSGSQTIYSNQPQHF. CDR3 DNA sequence: TGTGCCAGTAAGTCGGGCAGCCAAACCATATATAGCAATCAGCCCCAGCATTTT. Combining the CDR3 with reference TRBV19 and TRBJ1-5 gives the whole variable domain DGGITQSPKYLFRKEGQNVTLSCEQNLNHDAMYWYRQDPGQGLRLIYYSQIVNDFQKGDIAEGYSVSREKKESFPLTVTSAQKNPTAFYLCASKSGSQTIYSNQPQHFGDGTRLSIL.

The chain uses TRBV5-5 and TRBJ1-5, with a weak D call TRBD1 (6 bases). Between the trimmed V and J ends, which lost 0 bases and 6 bases, there was a span of 13 bases. This CDR3 region has 15 residues. Germline values: CDR1 SGHKS, CDR2 YYEKEE (reference sequence). CDR3 coding DNA: TGTGCCAGCAGCTTGGGAACAGGGTCGGGTCAGCCCCAGCATTTT. This sequence encodes CASSLGTGSGQPQHF.

This clonotype was detected ten times or more. V and J are TRBV25-1 and TRBJ2-7; D may be TRBD1 or TRBD2 (6 bases each). The germline gives CDR1 MGHDK, CDR2 SYGVNS. V shed 4 bases and J shed 0 bases, with 10 bases lying between them. The CDR3 runs 14 residues. CDR3 amino acids: CASSGSGASYEQYF. DNA of the CDR3: TGTGCCAGCAGTGGGTCGGGGGCCTCCTACGAGCAGTACTTC.

The sample holds many counts of this clonotype. V gene TRBV28 combines with J gene TRBJ2-5, with D possibly matching TRBD2 (6 bases). The CDR3 runs to 13 residues. The V gene lost 2 bases and the J gene lost 9 bases, with 13 bases spanning the gap. The germline CDR1 and CDR2 sequences are MDHEN and SYDVKM. The CDR3 is CASSLTPRGSQYF. The CDR3 nucleotides read TGTGCCAGCAGTTTAACTCCCCGGGGGTCCCAGTACTTC.

The sample holds many counts of this clonotype. This chain links TRBV20-1 with TRBJ2-3; no firm D call. Germline V gives CDR1 DFQATT, CDR2 SNEGSKA (reference sequence). V lost 5 bases and J 2 bases, leaving 8 bases between the germline ends. The CDR3 totals 12 residues. The CDR3 sequence is CSAEDNTDTQYF. As DNA, the CDR3 is TGCAGTGCTGAGGATAACACAGATACGCAGTATTTT.